These 10 T cell receptor beta chains came from one sample sequenced in a study of CD8 T cells in ankylosing spondylitis. Study-wide findings and caveats: Blood of patients with ankylosing spondylitis appeared to be characterized by a TCR beta motif of seven or eight highly homologous variants.

MiXCR, applied by TCRdb to the 5' RACE reads, yields one record per CDR3 protein. The table lists some 840,000 distinct CDR3 sequences, over 9.5% of them singletons. For these TCRs, the target antigens are not known. Specimen: blood, either unsorted or a sorted T cell fraction (not recorded which). The receptors originated from a male donor with ankylosing spondylitis.

This clonotype has just a few counts. This chain links TRBV4-1 with TRBJ2-5, with 8 positions matching TRBD2. CDR1 is MGHRA and CDR2 is YSYEKL in the germline V gene. The CDR3 extends over 16 amino acids. With V trimmed by 0 bases and J by 1 base, 4 bases remained unmatched. The CDR3 loop is CASSQDWREVQETQYF. The CDR3 region has the DNA TGCGCCAGCAGCCAAGACTGGCGGGAGGTCCAAGAGACCCAGTACTTC.

The chain has TRBV12-3 or TRBV12-4 and TRBJ1-1, with D possibly TRBD1 on 5 matching bases. Trimming stripped 5 bases from V and 9 bases from J, with 16 bases between. CDR3 length equals 13 residues. The CDR3 loop is CASSPFKGVQAFF. DNA of the CDR3: TGTGCCAGCAGTCCTTTTAAAGGGGTTCAAGCTTTCTTT.

This chain links TRBV18 with TRBJ2-1, with 10 bases aligning to TRBD1. This CDR3 comprises 15 residues. After removal of 3 bases from V and 7 bases from J, the junction contained 6 bases not matched to a gene. Germline values: CDR1 KGHSH, CDR2 LQKENI. CDR3 residues: CASSPKGQGWNEQFF. In nucleotides, the CDR3 is TGTGCCAGCTCACCGAAGGGACAGGGGTGGAATGAGCAGTTCTTC.

This clonotype was found a few times. This sequence joins TRBV7-2 and TRBJ2-7; a possible D gene is TRBD1 (6 bases). Germline CDR1 is SGHTA and CDR2 is FQGNSA. The V end lost 1 base, the J end lost 9 bases, and 13 bases lay between the germline ends. The length of the CDR3 is 13 residues. This chain's CDR3 is CASSLESGDVQYF. CDR3 DNA: TGTGCCAGCAGCTTAGAGTCAGGGGATGTGCAGTACTTC.

This clonotype occurred many times. The V call is TRBV27, the J call TRBJ2-2; a possible D gene is TRBD1 (6 bases). The ends were cut back, 4 bases at V and 6 bases at J, with 18 bases in the middle. Germline V gene lookup returns CDR1 MNHEY and CDR2 SMNVEV (reference sequence). This CDR3 region has 16 residues. The CDR3 region is CASSSPINRVAGELFF. The CDR3 nucleotides are TGTGCCAGCAGTTCCCCAATTAACAGGGTGGCCGGGGAGCTGTTTTTT.

This clonotype was seen many times. The V gene is TRBV15, the J gene TRBJ1-3; D is perhaps TRBD1 (5 bases). The CDR3 runs to 15 residues. The ends were cut back, 0 bases at V and 4 bases at J, with 10 bases in the middle. CDR1 and CDR2 (germline): LNHNV, YYDKDF (reference sequence). DNA for the CDR3: TGTGCCACCAGCAGAGATCGGACAACAGGAAACACCATATATTTT. Its translation is CATSRDRTTGNTIYF.

This chain connects TRBV6-5 to TRBJ2-6; no clear D. The V and J ends lost 0 bases and 1 base respectively, with 7 bases between them. The CDR3 runs 16 residues. Germline V lookup: CDR1 MNHEY, CDR2 SVGAGI. As DNA, the CDR3 is TGTGCCAGCAGTTACTCGCTAGAATCTGGGGCCAACGTCCTGACTTTC. It encodes CASSYSLESGANVLTF.

This clonotype was detected many times. The chain uses TRBV12-3 or TRBV12-4 and TRBJ2-7, with 10 bases lining up with TRBD1. V was clipped by 3 bases and J by 7 bases; unmatched bases: 3. The CDR3 has 13 residues. The CDR3 loop reads CASSLGQGWEQYF. As DNA, the CDR3 is TGTGCCAGCAGTTTGGGACAGGGGTGGGAGCAGTACTTC.

The table lists this clonotype with a few counts. This chain joins TRBV7-8 and TRBJ2-7; D remains unclear. The germline V and J ends were trimmed by 1 base and 3 bases, with 10 bases remaining between them. The CDR3 sequence is 14 residues long. In germline, CDR1 is SGHVS, CDR2 FQNEAQ. This CDR3 reads CASSLDSGIYEQYF. In DNA form, the CDR3 reads TGTGCCAGCAGCTTAGATTCAGGAATCTACGAGCAGTACTTC.

This clonotype was seen a handful of times. The CDR3: CSARTSGSIGEQYF. The CDR3, as DNA: TGCAGTGCTCGGACTAGCGGGAGCATAGGCGAGCAGTACTTC. This chain connects TRBV20-1 to TRBJ2-7; 13 bases agree with TRBD2. Germline V gene sequence: CDR1 DFQATT, CDR2 SNEGSKA (reference sequence). The CDR3 length is 14 residues. After removal of 5 bases from V and 6 bases from J, the junction contained 7 bases not matched to a gene.